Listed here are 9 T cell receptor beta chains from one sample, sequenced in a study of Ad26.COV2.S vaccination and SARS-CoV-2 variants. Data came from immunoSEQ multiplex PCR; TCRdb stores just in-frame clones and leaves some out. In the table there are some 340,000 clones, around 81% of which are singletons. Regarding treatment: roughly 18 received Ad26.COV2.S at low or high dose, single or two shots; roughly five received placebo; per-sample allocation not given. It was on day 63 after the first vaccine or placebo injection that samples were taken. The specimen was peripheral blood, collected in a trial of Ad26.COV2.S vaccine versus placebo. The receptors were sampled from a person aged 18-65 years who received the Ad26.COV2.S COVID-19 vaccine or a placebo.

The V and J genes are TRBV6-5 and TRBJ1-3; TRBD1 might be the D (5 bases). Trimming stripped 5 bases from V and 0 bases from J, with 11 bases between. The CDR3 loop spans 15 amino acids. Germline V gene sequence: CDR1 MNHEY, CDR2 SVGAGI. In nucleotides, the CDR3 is TGTGCCAGCAGTCGGGGCTTTCGCTCTGGAAACACCATATATTTT. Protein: CASSRGFRSGNTIYF.

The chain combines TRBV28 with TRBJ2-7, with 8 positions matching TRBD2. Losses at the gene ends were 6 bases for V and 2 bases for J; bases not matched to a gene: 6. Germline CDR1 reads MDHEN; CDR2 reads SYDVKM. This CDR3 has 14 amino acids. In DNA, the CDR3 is TGTGCCAGCAGCGGGAGGGGCGCACCCTACGAGCAGTACTTC. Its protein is CASSGRGAPYEQYF.

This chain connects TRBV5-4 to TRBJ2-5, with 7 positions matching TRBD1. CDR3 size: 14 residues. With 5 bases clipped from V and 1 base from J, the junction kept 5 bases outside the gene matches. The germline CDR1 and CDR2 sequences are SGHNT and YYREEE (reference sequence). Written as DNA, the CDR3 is TGTGCCAGCAGTTTAGGGACAGCCCAAGAGACCCAGTACTTC. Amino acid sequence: CASSLGTAQETQYF. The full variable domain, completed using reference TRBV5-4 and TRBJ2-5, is ETGVTQSPTHLIKTRGQQVTLRCSSQSGHNTVSWYQQALGQGPQFIFQYYREEENGRGNFPPRFSGLQFPNYSSELNVNALELDDSALYLCASSLGTAQETQYFGPGTRLLVL.

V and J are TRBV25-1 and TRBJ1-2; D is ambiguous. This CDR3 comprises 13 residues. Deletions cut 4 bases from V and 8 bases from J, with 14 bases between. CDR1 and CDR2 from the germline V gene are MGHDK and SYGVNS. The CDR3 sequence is CASSVTVGWGYTF. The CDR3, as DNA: TGTGCCAGCAGTGTTACGGTCGGTTGGGGCTACACCTTC.

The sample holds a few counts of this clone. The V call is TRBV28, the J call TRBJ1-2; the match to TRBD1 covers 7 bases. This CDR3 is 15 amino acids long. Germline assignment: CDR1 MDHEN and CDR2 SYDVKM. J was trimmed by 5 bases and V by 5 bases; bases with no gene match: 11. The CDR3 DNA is TGTGCCAGCAGTCCGATGACAGGGTCCCTTTATGGCTACACCTTC. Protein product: CASSPMTGSLYGYTF.

CDR3 region: CATCVKGQPNTEAFF. CDR3 nucleotides: TGTGCCACCTGCGTGAAAGGGCAGCCGAACACTGAAGCTTTCTTT. The rearrangement links TRBV6-5 to TRBJ1-1; no reliable D call. The CDR3 length is 15 residues. The germline V gene has CDR1 MNHEY and CDR2 SVGAGI. V was pared by 10 bases and J by 1 base, with 19 bases between.

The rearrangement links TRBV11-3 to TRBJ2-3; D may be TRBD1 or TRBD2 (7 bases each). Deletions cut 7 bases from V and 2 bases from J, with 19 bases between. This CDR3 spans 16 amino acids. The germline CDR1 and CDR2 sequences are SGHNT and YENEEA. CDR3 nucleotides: TGTGCCAGCACCTCAGGGGGGGCCCTTTTCACAGATACGCAGTATTTT. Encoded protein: CASTSGGALFTDTQYF.

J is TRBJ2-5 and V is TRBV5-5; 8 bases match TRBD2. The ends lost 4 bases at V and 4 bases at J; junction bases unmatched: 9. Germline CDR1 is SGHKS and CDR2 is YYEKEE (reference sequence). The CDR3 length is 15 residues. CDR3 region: CASSGPTSGGETQYF. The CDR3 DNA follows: TGTGCCAGCAGCGGGCCAACTAGCGGTGGAGAGACCCAGTACTTC.

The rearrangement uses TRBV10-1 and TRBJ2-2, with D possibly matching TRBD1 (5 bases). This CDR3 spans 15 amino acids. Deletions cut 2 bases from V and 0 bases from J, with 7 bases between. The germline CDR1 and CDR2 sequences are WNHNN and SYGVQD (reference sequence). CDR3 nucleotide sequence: TGCGCCAGCAGTGAGACAGGTTCGAACACCGGGGAGCTGTTTTTT. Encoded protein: CASSETGSNTGELFF.